This section outlines one T cell receptor (beta chain) sequence together with its context. In the study's own analysis: Amplification with reference gene primers provided the estimates of nucleated cell counts. Some clones are missing from TCRdb's copy, which holds only in-frame ones; the method was immunoSEQ multiplex PCR. For V, J and clone size, that table is used; D and trimming come from the DNA. The sample yields under 150,000 clones, around 85% seen once. The data derive from a study of blood T cell repertoires in COVID-19. Study-level information: COVID-19 samples collected from the United States, Italy and Spain covered acute and convalescent phases. The cDNA or gDNA used as material had been derived from T cells, B-cell-depleted T cells, or PBMCs.

The V end lost 3 bases, the J end lost 2 bases, and 7 bases lay between the germline ends. The length of the CDR3 is 12 residues. CDR1 and CDR2 from the germline V gene are SQVTM and ANQGSEA. J is TRBJ2-5 and V is TRBV29-1; no clear D gene. The TCR originated in a man aged 50-60 years with acute or convalescent COVID-19. The material sequenced was peripheral blood. In DNA form, the CDR3 reads TGCAGCGTTGAGCGAATTCAAGAGACCCAGTACTTC. It is translated as CSVERIQETQYF. The whole variable domain, remainder taken from reference TRBV29-1 and TRBJ2-5, is SAVISQKPSRDICQRGTSLTIQCQVDSQVTMMFWYRQQPGQSLTLIATANQGSEATYESGFVIDKFPISRPNLTFSTLTVSNMSPEDSSIYLCSVERIQETQYFGPGTRLLVL.